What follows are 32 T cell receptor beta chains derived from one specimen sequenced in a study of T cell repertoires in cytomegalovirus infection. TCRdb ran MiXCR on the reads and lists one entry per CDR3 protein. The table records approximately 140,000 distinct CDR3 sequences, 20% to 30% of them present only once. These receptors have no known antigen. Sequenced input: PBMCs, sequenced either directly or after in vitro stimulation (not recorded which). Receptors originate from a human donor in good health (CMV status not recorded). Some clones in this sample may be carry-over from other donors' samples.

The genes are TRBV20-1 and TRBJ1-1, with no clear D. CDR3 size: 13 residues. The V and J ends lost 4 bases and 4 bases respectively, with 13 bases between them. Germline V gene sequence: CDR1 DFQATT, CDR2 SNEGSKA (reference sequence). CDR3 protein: CSATKAAGTEAFF. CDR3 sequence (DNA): TGCAGTGCTACGAAGGCAGCGGGCACTGAAGCTTTCTTT.

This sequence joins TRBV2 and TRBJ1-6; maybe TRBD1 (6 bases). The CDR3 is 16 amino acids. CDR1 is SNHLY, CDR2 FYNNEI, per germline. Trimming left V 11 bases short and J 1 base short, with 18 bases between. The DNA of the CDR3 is TGTGCCTCTACGGGGGGCGGATTATCCTATAATTCACCCCTCCACTTT. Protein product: CASTGGGLSYNSPLHF.

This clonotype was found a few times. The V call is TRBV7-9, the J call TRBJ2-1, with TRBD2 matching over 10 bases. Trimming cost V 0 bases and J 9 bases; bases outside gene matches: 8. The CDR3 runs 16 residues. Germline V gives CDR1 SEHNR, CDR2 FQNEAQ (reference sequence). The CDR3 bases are TGTGCCAGCAGCTTAGCGCGGCTAGCGGGAGACGGTGAGCAGTTCTTC. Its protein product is CASSLARLAGDGEQFF. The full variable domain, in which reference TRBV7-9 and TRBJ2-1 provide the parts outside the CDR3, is DTGVSQNPRHKITKRGQNVTFRCDPISEHNRLYWYRQTLGQGPEFLTYFQNEAQLEKSRLLSDRFSAERPKGSFSTLEIQRTEQGDSAMYLCASSLARLAGDGEQFFGPGTRLTVL.

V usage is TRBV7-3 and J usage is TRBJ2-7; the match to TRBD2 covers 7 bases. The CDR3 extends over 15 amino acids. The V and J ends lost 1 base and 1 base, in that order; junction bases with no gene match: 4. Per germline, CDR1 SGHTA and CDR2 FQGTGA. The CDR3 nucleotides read TGTGCCAGCAGCTTAAGGCCCGGGAGGTCCTACGAGCAGTACTTC. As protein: CASSLRPGRSYEQYF.

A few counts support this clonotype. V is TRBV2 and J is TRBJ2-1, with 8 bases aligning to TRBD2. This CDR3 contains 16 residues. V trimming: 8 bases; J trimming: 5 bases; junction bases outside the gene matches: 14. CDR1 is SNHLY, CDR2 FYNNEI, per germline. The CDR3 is CASLGWREVLDNEQFF. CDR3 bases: TGTGCCAGCCTCGGCTGGCGGGAGGTTCTGGACAATGAGCAGTTCTTC.

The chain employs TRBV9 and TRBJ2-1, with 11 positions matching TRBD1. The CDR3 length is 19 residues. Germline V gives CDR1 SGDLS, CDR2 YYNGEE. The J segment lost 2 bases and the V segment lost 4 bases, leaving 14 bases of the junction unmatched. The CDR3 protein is CASSPPTGTGGLTYNEQFF. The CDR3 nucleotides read TGTGCCAGCAGCCCCCCCACCGGGACAGGGGGTCTGACCTACAATGAGCAGTTCTTC.

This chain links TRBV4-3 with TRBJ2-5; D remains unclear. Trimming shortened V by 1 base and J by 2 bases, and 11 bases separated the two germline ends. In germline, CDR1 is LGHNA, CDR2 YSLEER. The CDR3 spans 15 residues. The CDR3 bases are TGCGCCAGCAGCCAAGTTATCGGCAATCAAGAGACCCAGTACTTC. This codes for CASSQVIGNQETQYF.

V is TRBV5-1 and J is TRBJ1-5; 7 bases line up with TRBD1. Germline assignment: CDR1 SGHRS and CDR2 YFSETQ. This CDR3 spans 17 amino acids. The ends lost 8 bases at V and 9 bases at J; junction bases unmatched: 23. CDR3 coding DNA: TGCGCCAGTTTATTAGAGTCAGGGGGTTCTCTTGTAAGGCCCCAGCATTTT. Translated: CASLLESGGSLVRPQHF.

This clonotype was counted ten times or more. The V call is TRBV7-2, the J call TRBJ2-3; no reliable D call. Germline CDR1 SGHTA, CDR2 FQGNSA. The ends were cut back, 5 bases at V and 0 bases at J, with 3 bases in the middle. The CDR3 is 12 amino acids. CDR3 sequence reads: CASSPSTDTQYF. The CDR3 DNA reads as TGTGCCAGCAGCCCTAGCACAGATACGCAGTATTTT.

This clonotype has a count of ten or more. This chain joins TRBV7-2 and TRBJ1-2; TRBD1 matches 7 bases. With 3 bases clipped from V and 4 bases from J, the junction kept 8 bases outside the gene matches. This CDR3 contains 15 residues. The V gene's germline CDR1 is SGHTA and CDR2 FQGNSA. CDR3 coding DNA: TGTGCCAGCAGCTTTTCAGGGGGGAATACCTATGGCTACACCTTC. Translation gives CASSFSGGNTYGYTF.

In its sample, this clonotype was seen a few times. The CDR3 region is CASSKEGSYNEQFF. CDR3 DNA: TGTGCCAGCAGCAAAGAGGGCTCCTACAATGAGCAGTTCTTC. The chain combines TRBV7-2 with TRBJ2-1; possible D gene TRBD2, 5 bases. Germline-derived CDR1 and CDR2 are SGHTA and FQGNSA. The CDR3 has 14 amino acids. V was cut by 5 bases and J by 0 bases, with 8 bases left in between.

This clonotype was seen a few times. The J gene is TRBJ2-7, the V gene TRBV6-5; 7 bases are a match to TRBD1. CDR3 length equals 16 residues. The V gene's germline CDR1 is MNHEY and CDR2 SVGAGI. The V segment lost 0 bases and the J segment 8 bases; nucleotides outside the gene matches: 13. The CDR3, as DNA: TGTGCCAGCAGTTACTCGGGCTTAACAGGGGACAACAAGCAGTACTTC. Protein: CASSYSGLTGDNKQYF.

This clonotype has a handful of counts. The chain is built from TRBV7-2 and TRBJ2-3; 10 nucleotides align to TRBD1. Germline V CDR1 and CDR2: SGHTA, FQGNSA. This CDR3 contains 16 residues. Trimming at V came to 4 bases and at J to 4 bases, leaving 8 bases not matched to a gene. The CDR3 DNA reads TGTGCCAGCAGCTCTGGGGGGGGGACAGGGGCAGATACGCAGTATTTT. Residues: CASSSGGGTGADTQYF.

In DNA form, the CDR3 reads TGTGCCAGCAGCTTCAGAAGGGGGGCTAGCATGAACACTGAAGCTTTCTTT. This codes for CASSFRRGASMNTEAFF. The rearrangement links TRBV7-2 to TRBJ1-1; D is possibly TRBD1 (6 bases). The ends were cut back, 3 bases at V and 0 bases at J, with 17 bases in the middle. Germline V lookup: CDR1 SGHTA, CDR2 FQGNSA. The CDR3 has 17 residues.

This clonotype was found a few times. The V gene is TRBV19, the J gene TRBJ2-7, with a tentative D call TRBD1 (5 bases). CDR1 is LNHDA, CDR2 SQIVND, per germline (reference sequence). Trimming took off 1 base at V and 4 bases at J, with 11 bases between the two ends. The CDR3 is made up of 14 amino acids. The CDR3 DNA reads TGTGCCAGTAGTATAGCGGCAGGGAATTACGAGCAGTACGTC. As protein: CASSIAAGNYEQYV.

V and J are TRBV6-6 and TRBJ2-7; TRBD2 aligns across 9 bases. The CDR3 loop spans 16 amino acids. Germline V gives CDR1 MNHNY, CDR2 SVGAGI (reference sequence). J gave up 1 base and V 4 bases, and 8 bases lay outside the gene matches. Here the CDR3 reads CASSSARAGGSYEQYV. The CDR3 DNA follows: TGTGCCAGCAGTTCCGCTCGAGCGGGAGGTTCCTACGAGCAGTACGTC.

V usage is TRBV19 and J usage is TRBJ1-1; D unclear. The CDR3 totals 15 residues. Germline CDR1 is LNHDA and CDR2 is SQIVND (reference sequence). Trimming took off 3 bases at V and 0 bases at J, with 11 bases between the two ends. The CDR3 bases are TGTGCCAGTAGTATTGACCCGGTCATGAACACTGAAGCTTTCTTT. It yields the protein CASSIDPVMNTEAFF.

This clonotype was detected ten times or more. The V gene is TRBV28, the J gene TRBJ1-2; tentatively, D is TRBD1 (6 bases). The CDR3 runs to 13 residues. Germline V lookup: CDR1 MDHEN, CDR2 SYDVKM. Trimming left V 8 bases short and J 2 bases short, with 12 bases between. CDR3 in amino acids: CASLTQGNYGYTF. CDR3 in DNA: TGTGCCAGCCTAACACAGGGAAACTATGGCTACACCTTC.

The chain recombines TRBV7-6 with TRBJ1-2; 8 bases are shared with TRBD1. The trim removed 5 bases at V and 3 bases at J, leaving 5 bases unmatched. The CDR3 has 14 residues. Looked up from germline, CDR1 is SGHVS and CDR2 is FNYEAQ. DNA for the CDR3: TGTGCCAGCAGCCCGCAGGGGGCTCACTATGGCTACACCTTC. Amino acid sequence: CASSPQGAHYGYTF.

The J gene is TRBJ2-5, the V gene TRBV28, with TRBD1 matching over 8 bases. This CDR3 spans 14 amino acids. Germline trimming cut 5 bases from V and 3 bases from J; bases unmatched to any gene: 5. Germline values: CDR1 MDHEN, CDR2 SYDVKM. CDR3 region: CASSLTGDEETQYF. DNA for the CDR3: TGTGCCAGCAGTCTGACAGGGGACGAAGAGACCCAGTACTTC.

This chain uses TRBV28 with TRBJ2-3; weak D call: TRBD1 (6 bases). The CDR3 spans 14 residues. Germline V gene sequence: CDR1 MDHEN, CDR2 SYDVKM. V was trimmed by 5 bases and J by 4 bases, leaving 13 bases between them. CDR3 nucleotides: TGTGCCAGCAGTGTGGCAGGGGTGCCAGATACGCAGTATTTT. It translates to CASSVAGVPDTQYF.

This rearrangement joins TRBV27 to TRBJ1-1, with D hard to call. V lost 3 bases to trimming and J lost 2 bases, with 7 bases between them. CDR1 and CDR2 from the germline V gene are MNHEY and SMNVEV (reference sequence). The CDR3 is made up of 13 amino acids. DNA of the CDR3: TGTGCCAGCAGTTTCGTATCCAACACTGAAGCTTTCTTT. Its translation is CASSFVSNTEAFF.

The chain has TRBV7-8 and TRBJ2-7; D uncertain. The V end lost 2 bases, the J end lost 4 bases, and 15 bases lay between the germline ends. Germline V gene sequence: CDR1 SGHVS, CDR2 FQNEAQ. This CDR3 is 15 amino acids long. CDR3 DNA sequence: TGTGCCAGCAGCTTACGTGCGGACGCCTCTTACGAGCAGTACTTC. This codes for CASSLRADASYEQYF.

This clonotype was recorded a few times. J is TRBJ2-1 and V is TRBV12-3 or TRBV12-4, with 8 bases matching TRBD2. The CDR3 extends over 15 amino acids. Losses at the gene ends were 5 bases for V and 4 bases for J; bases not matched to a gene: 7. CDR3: CASSPGLGIYNEQFF. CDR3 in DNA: TGTGCCAGCAGTCCGGGACTAGGGATTTACAATGAGCAGTTCTTC.

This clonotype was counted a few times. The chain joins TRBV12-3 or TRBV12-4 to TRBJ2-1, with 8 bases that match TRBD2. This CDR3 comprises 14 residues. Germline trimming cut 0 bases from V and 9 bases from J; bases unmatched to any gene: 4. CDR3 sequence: CASSLAGLGGEQFF. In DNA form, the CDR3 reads TGTGCCAGCAGTTTAGCGGGACTAGGCGGTGAGCAGTTCTTC.

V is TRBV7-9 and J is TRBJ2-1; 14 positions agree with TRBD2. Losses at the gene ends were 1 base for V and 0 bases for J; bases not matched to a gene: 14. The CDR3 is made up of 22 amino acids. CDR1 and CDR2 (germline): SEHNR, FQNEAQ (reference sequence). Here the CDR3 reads CASSLDIWGLAGEGLSYNEQFF. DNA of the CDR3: TGTGCCAGCAGCTTAGACATTTGGGGACTAGCGGGAGAGGGACTCTCCTACAATGAGCAGTTCTTC. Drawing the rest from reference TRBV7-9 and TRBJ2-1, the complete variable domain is DTGVSQNPRHKITKRGQNVTFRCDPISEHNRLYWYRQTLGQGPEFLTYFQNEAQLEKSRLLSDRFSAERPKGSFSTLEIQRTEQGDSAMYLCASSLDIWGLAGEGLSYNEQFFGPGTRLTVL.

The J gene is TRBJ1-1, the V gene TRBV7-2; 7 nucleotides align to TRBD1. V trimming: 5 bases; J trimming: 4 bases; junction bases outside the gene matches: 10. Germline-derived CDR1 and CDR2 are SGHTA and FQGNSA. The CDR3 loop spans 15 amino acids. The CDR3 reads CASSRDSARGTEAFF. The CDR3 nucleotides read TGTGCCAGCAGCCGGGACAGCGCGAGAGGCACTGAAGCTTTCTTT.

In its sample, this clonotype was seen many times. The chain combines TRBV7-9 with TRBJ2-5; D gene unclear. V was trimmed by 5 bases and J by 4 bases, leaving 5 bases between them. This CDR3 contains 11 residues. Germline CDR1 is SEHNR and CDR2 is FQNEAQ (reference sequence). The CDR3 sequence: CASSVAETQYF. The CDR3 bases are TGTGCCAGCAGCGTGGCAGAGACCCAGTACTTC.

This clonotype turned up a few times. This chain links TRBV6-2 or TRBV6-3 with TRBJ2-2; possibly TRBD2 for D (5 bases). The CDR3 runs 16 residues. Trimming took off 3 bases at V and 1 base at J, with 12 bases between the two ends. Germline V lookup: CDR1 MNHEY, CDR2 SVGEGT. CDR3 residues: CASSYRPSGNTGELFF. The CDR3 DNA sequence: TGTGCCAGCAGTTATCGGCCCAGCGGGAACACCGGGGAGCTGTTTTTT.

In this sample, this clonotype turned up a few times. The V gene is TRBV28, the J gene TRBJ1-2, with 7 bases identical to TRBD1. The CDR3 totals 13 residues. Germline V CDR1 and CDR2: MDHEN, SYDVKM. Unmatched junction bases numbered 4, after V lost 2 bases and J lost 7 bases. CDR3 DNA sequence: TGTGCCAGCAGTTTACAAGACAGGGTTGGCTACACCTTC. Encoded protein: CASSLQDRVGYTF.

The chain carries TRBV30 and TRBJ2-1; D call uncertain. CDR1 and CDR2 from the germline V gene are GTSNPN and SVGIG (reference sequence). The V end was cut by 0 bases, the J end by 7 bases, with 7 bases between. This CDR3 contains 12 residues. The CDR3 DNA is TGTGCCTGGAGTGTAAGTGTGAATGAGCAGTTCTTC. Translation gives CAWSVSVNEQFF.

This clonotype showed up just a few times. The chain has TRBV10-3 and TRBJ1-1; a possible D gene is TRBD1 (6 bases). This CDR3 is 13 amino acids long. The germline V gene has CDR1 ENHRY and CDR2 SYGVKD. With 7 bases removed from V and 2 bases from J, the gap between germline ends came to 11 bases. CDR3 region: CAITRGLNTEAFF. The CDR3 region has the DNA TGTGCCATCACTCGGGGGCTCAACACTGAAGCTTTCTTT.